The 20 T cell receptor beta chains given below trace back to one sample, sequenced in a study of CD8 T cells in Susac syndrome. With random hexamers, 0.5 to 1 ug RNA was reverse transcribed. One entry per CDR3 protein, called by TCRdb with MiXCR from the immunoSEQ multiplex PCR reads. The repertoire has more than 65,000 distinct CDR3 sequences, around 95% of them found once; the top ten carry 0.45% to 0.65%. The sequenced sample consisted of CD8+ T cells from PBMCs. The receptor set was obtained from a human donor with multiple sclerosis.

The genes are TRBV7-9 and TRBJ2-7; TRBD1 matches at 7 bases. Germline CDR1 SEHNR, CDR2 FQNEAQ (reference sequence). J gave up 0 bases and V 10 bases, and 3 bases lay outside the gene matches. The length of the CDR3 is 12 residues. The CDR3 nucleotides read TGTGCCACCGGACAGGCCTCCTACGAGCAGTACTTC. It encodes CATGQASYEQYF.

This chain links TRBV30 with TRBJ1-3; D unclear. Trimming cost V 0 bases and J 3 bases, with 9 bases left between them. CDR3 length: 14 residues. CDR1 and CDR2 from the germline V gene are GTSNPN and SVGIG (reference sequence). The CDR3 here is CAWSVGTDGNTIYF. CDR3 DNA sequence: TGTGCCTGGAGTGTAGGAACAGATGGAAACACCATATATTTT.

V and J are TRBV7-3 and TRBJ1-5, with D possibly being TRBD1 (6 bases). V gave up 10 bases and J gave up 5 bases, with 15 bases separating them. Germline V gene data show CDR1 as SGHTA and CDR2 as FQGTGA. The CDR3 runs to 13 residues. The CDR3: CANLNRDDQPQHF. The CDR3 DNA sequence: TGTGCCAACCTTAACAGGGACGATCAGCCCCAGCATTTT.

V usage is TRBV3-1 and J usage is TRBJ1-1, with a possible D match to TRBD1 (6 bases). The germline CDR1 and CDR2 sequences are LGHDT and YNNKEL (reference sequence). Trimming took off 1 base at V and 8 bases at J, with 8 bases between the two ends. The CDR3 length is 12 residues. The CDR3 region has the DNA TGTGCCAGCAGCCAAGGCGACAGGGAAGCTTTCTTT. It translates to CASSQGDREAFF. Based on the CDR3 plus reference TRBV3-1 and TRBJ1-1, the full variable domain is DTAVSQTPKYLVTQMGNDKSIKCEQNLGHDTMYWYKQDSKKFLKIMFSYNNKELIINETVPNRFSPKSPDKAHLNLHINSLELGDSAVYFCASSQGDREAFFGQGTRLTVV.

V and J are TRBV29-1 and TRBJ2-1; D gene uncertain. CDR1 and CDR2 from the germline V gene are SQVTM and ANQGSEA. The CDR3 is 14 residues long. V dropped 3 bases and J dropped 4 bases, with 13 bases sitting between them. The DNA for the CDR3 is TGCAGCGTTGAGTTCCGGCACCAATACAATGAGCAGTTCTTC. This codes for CSVEFRHQYNEQFF.

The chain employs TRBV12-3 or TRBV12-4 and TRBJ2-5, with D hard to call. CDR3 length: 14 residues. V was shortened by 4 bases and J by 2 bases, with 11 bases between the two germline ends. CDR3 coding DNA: TGTGCCAGCAGTTACCCCAGCGATCAAGAGACCCAGTACTTC. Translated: CASSYPSDQETQYF.

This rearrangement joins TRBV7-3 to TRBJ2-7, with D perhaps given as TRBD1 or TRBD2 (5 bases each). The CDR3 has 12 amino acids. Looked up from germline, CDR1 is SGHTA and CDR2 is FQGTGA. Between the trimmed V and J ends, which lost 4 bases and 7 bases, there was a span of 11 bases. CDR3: CASSSVGGEQYF. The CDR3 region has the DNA TGTGCCAGCAGCTCCGTTGGGGGTGAGCAGTACTTC.

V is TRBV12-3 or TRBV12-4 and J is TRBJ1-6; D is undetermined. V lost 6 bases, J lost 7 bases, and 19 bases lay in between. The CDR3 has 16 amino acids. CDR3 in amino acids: CASSPSPPGSNSPLHF. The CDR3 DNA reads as TGTGCCAGCAGCCCCAGCCCCCCGGGCTCGAATTCACCCCTCCACTTT.

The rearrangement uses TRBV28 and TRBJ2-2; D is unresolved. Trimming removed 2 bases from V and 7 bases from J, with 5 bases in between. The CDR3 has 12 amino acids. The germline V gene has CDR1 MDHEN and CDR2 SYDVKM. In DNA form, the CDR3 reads TGTGCCAGCAGTTTAGGGGTCGGGGAGCTGTTTTTT. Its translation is CASSLGVGELFF.

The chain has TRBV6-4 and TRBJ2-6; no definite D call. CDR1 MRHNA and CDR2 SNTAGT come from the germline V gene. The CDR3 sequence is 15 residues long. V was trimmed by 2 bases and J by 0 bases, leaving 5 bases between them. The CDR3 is CASSDENSGANVLTF. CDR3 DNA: TGTGCCAGCAGTGACGAGAACTCTGGGGCCAACGTCCTGACTTTC.

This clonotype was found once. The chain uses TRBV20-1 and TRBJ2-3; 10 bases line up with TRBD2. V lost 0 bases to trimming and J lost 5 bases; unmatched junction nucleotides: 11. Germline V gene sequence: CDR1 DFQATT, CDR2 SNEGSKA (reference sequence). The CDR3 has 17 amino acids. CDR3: CSARDLAGERVGDTQYF. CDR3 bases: TGCAGTGCTAGAGACCTAGCGGGAGAGAGGGTCGGAGATACGCAGTATTTT.

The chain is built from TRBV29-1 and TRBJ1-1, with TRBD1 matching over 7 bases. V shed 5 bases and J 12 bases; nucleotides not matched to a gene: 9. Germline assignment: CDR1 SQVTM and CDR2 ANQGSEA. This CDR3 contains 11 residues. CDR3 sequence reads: CSVPEGGITFF. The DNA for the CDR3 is TGCAGCGTTCCTGAAGGGGGCATCACTTTCTTT.

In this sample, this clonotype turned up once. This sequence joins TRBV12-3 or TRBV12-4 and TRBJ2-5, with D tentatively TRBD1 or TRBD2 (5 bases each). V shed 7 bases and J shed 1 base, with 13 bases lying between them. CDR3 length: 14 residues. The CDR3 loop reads CASNRDRPQETQYF. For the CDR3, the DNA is TGTGCCAGCAACCGGGACCGGCCCCAAGAGACCCAGTACTTC.

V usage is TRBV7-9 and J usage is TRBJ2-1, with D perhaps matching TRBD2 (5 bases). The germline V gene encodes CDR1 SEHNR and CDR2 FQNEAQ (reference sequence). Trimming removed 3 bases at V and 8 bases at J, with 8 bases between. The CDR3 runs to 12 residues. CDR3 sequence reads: CASSFRGHEQFF. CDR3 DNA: TGTGCCAGCAGCTTTCGGGGTCATGAGCAGTTCTTC.

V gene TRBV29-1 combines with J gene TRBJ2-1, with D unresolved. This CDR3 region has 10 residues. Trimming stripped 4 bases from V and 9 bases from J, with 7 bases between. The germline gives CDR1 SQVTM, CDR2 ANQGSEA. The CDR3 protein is CSVVEVEQFF. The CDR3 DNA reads TGCAGCGTTGTTGAGGTTGAGCAGTTCTTC.

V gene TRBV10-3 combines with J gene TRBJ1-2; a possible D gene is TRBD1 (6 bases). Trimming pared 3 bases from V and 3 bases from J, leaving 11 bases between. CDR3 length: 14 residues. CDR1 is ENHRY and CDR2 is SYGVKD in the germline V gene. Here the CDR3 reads CAISDSGTHYGYTF. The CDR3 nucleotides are TGTGCCATCAGTGACTCCGGGACACACTATGGCTACACCTTC.

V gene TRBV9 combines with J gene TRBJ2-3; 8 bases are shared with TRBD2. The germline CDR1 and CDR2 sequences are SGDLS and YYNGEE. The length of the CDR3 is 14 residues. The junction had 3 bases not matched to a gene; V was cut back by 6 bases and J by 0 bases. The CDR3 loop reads CASTSSGSTDTQYF. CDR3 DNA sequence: TGTGCCAGCACTTCTAGCGGGAGCACAGATACGCAGTATTTT. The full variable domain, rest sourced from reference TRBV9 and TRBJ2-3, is DSGVTQTPKHLITATGQRVTLRCSPRSGDLSVYWYQQSLDQGLQFLIQYYNGEERAKGNILERFSAQQFPDLHSELNLSSLELGDSALYFCASTSSGSTDTQYFGPGTRLTVL.

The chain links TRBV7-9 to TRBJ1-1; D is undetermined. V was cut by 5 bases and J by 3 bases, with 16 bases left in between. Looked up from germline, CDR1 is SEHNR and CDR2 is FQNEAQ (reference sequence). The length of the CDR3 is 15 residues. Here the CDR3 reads CASSPSVGSDTEAFF. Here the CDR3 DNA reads TGTGCCAGCAGCCCCAGCGTGGGCTCGGACACTGAAGCTTTCTTT.

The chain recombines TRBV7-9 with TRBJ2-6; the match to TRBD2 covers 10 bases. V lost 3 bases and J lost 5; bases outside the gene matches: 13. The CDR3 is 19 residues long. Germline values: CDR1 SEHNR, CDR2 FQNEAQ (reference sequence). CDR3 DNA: TGTGCCAGCAGCTTGGGTCCGGAGCGGGAGGGCCCATGGGCCAACGTCCTGACTTTC. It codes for CASSLGPEREGPWANVLTF.

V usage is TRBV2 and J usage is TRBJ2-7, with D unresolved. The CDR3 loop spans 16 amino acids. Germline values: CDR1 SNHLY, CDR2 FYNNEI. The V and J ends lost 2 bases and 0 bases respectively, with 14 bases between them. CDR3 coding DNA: TGTGCCAGCAGTGAATTGTCCGGTAAAGACTCCTACGAGCAGTACTTC. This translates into CASSELSGKDSYEQYF.